The next 32 T cell receptor beta chains were all read from a single sample in a study of identical twins. Using its own MiXCR run on the 5' RACE reads, TCRdb lists one record per CDR3 protein. Among around 370,000 distinct CDR3 sequences, roughly 10% were seen once, and the ten largest hold approximately 8.9%. The sample taken for sequencing was naive T cells sorted from blood. These receptors were obtained from a woman aged 45-60 years in good health.

This clonotype was picked up a small number of times. The chain couples TRBV5-1 to TRBJ1-2; D not resolved. Deletions cut 1 base from V and 5 bases from J, with 9 bases between. Germline-derived CDR1 and CDR2 are SGHRS and YFSETQ. The CDR3 covers 13 residues. The CDR3 coding sequence is TGCGCCAGCAGCTTGCACAGTTCGTATGGCTACACCTTC. It encodes CASSLHSSYGYTF. The full variable domain, its missing parts supplied by reference TRBV5-1 and TRBJ1-2, is KAGVTQTPRYLIKTRGQQVTLSCSPISGHRSVSWYQQTPGQGLQFLFEYFSETQRNKGNFPGRFSGRQFSNSRSEMNVSTLELGDSALYLCASSLHSSYGYTFGSGTRLTVV.

This chain joins TRBV5-1 and TRBJ2-7, with unresolved D. This CDR3 is 14 amino acids long. Germline V gene lookup returns CDR1 SGHRS and CDR2 YFSETQ. The V end lost 0 bases, the J end lost 3 bases, and 10 bases lay between the germline ends. CDR3 residues: CASSLAWASYEQYF. The CDR3 nucleotides read TGCGCCAGCAGCTTGGCGTGGGCGAGCTACGAGCAGTACTTC.

This clonotype was detected a few times. The chain recombines TRBV27 with TRBJ2-7; the D is unclear. Germline V gives CDR1 MNHEY, CDR2 SMNVEV (reference sequence). The V end lost 9 bases, the J end lost 1 base, and 4 bases lay between the germline ends. The CDR3 covers 10 residues. CDR3 protein: CARLSYEQYF. CDR3 coding DNA: TGTGCCAGGCTTTCCTACGAGCAGTACTTC.

The V and J genes are TRBV30 and TRBJ2-7; D possibly corresponds to TRBD1 (6 bases). CDR1 is GTSNPN, CDR2 SVGIG, per germline (reference sequence). V shed 5 bases and J shed 12 bases, with 17 bases lying between them. The CDR3 consists of 11 residues. The CDR3 DNA reads TGTGCCTGGGTCTGGGACAACTATCGGTACTTC. This encodes CAWVWDNYRYF.

V usage is TRBV5-1 and J usage is TRBJ2-3, with 10 bases fitting TRBD2. In germline, CDR1 is SGHRS, CDR2 YFSETQ. Unmatched junction bases numbered 8, after V lost 0 bases and J lost 4 bases. The CDR3 loop spans 17 amino acids. The CDR3 loop is CASSLVASGSHADTQYF. The CDR3 bases are TGCGCCAGCAGCTTGGTGGCTAGCGGGAGTCATGCAGATACGCAGTATTTT.

This clonotype was counted many times. The chain is built from TRBV29-1 and TRBJ2-7, with unresolved D. Germline lookup yields CDR1 SQVTM and CDR2 ANQGSEA. This CDR3 is 11 amino acids long. Trimming shortened V by 7 bases and J by 7 bases, and 14 bases separated the two germline ends. The chain's CDR3 is CSGVLATEQYF. CDR3 in DNA: TGCAGCGGGGTTCTGGCTACAGAGCAGTACTTC.

This clonotype was detected only a few times. V and J are TRBV29-1 and TRBJ2-2, with 9 bases aligning to TRBD2. Germline V CDR1 and CDR2: SQVTM, ANQGSEA. The CDR3 length is 18 residues. V shed 6 bases and J 7 bases; nucleotides not matched to a gene: 21. The CDR3 coding sequence is TGCAGCGTCGAACCCGGGACCGCGGGCGGGAGGGCGAACGGGGAGCTGTTTTTT. This sequence encodes CSVEPGTAGGRANGELFF.

This clonotype was counted at least ten times. The V and J genes are TRBV5-1 and TRBJ2-2; TRBD2 is a possible D gene (6 bases). The CDR3 extends over 15 amino acids. Germline V gene data show CDR1 as SGHRS and CDR2 as YFSETQ. Trimming cost V 5 bases and J 2 bases, with 13 bases left between them. CDR3 bases: TGCGCCAGCAGAAACGGGGGTACCAACACCGGGGAGCTGTTTTTT. Its translation is CASRNGGTNTGELFF.

The rearrangement uses TRBV12-3 or TRBV12-4 and TRBJ1-5; tentatively, D is TRBD1 (5 bases). Trimming left V 7 bases short and J 6 bases short, with 13 bases between. The CDR3 contains 13 residues. CDR3 coding DNA: TGTGCCAGCACCTGGGGGAGGGGTCAGCCCCAGCATTTT. Amino acids: CASTWGRGQPQHF.

The chain is built from TRBV20-1 and TRBJ2-1; 10 bases are shared with TRBD2. Per the germline V gene, CDR1 is DFQATT and CDR2 is SNEGSKA (reference sequence). CDR3 size: 17 residues. The ends lost 5 bases at V and 8 bases at J; junction bases unmatched: 18. The DNA for the CDR3 is TGCAGTGCTCGGTCTAGCGGGAGAGCGCGCCCGGTGCATGAGCAGTTCTTC. Translated: CSARSSGRARPVHEQFF.

This clonotype showed up just a few times. The gene calls are TRBV4-1 and TRBJ2-5; 8 positions match TRBD2. Unmatched junction bases numbered 2, after V lost 4 bases and J lost 10 bases. CDR3 size: 11 residues. The germline gives CDR1 MGHRA, CDR2 YSYEKL. The CDR3 loop reads CASSRGGIQYF. DNA for the CDR3: TGCGCCAGCAGCCGCGGGGGGATCCAGTACTTC.

This clonotype came up many times. This chain links TRBV12-3 or TRBV12-4 with TRBJ1-2; D remains ambiguous. This CDR3 is built from 10 residues. V lost 2 bases, J lost 6 bases, and 1 base lay in between. The CDR3: CASSLNGYTF. CDR3 sequence (DNA): TGTGCCAGCAGTTTAAATGGCTACACCTTC.

This clonotype has a count of ten or more. The V and J genes are TRBV12-3 or TRBV12-4 and TRBJ2-3; tentatively, D is TRBD1 (5 bases). This CDR3 has 14 residues. V lost 5 bases, J lost 0 bases, and 9 bases lay in between. Written as DNA, the CDR3 is TGTGCCAGCAGTGTCAGGGTTAGCACAGATACGCAGTATTTT. Encoded protein: CASSVRVSTDTQYF.

This clonotype turned up a few times. This chain connects TRBV5-1 to TRBJ2-7; 13 positions match TRBD2. V trimming: 7 bases; J trimming: 6 bases; junction bases outside the gene matches: 4. The CDR3 covers 13 residues. The germline CDR1 and CDR2 sequences are SGHRS and YFSETQ. CDR3 region: CASGLAGAGEQYF. Here the CDR3 DNA reads TGCGCCAGCGGACTAGCGGGAGCAGGCGAGCAGTACTTC.

This clonotype was seen many times. The rearrangement uses TRBV12-3 or TRBV12-4 and TRBJ2-1; 9 bases line up with TRBD2. The V and J ends lost 2 bases and 5 bases, in that order; junction bases with no gene match: 10. CDR3 length: 17 residues. The CDR3, as DNA: TGTGCCAGCAGTTTAACTGCGGGAGGGCAGAGGGACAATGAGCAGTTCTTC. Amino acids: CASSLTAGGQRDNEQFF.

There are many counts of this clonotype. The rearrangement links TRBV15 to TRBJ1-5; no clear D gene. The germline V gene encodes CDR1 LNHNV and CDR2 YYDKDF (reference sequence). Trimming removed 7 bases at V and 0 bases at J, with 10 bases between. There are 14 residues in the CDR3. The CDR3 is CATTSSYSNQPQHF. The CDR3 nucleotides read TGTGCCACCACAAGCAGTTATAGCAATCAGCCCCAGCATTTT.

Many counts were recorded for this clonotype. This chain's CDR3 is CASSLTPGQQETQYF. The CDR3 coding sequence is TGCGCCAGCAGCTTGACGCCCGGACAGCAAGAGACCCAGTACTTC. The gene calls are TRBV5-1 and TRBJ2-5; a possible D gene is TRBD1 (6 bases). The CDR3 consists of 15 residues. Germline lookup yields CDR1 SGHRS and CDR2 YFSETQ. Trimming cost V 1 base and J 2 bases, with 12 bases left between them.

CDR3 nucleotide sequence: TGTGCCAGCAGCCAAGTGCCAGCGGAAGAGACCCAGTACTTC. This gives the protein CASSQVPAEETQYF. V gene TRBV3-1 combines with J gene TRBJ2-5; D may be TRBD2 (5 bases). Trimming shortened V by 1 base and J by 3 bases, and 9 bases separated the two germline ends. The germline gives CDR1 LGHDT, CDR2 YNNKEL (reference sequence). There are 14 residues in the CDR3.

This clonotype was observed a handful of times. V usage is TRBV20-1 and J usage is TRBJ1-1, with a tentative D call TRBD1 (5 bases). V dropped 0 bases and J dropped 1 base, with 15 bases sitting between them. The length of the CDR3 is 16 residues. Germline CDR1 DFQATT, CDR2 SNEGSKA (reference sequence). In DNA, the CDR3 is TGCAGTGCTAGAGATCAGGGTGTGGGCTGGAACACTGAAGCTTTCTTT. The encoded protein is CSARDQGVGWNTEAFF.

This chain joins TRBV9 and TRBJ2-5; possibly TRBD1 for D (6 bases). Trimming stripped 4 bases from V and 5 bases from J, with 18 bases between. This CDR3 contains 15 residues. Germline V gene lookup returns CDR1 SGDLS and CDR2 YYNGEE. The CDR3 is CASSTTQGWAETQYF. CDR3 DNA sequence: TGTGCCAGCAGCACAACACAGGGCTGGGCGGAGACCCAGTACTTC. Based on the CDR3 plus reference TRBV9 and TRBJ2-5, the full variable domain is DSGVTQTPKHLITATGQRVTLRCSPRSGDLSVYWYQQSLDQGLQFLIQYYNGEERAKGNILERFSAQQFPDLHSELNLSSLELGDSALYFCASSTTQGWAETQYFGPGTRLLVL.

This clonotype was detected only a few times. The rearrangement joins TRBV7-9 to TRBJ2-2, with 9 nucleotides matching TRBD2. The CDR3 sequence is 16 residues long. Trimming removed 6 bases from V and 1 base from J; junction bases left unmatched: 6. Germline V CDR1 and CDR2: SEHNR, FQNEAQ (reference sequence). As DNA, the CDR3 is TGTGCCAGCAGGCCATTAGCGGGAGAGAACACCGGGGAGCTGTTTTTT. Translated: CASRPLAGENTGELFF.

This clonotype has just a few counts. The chain uses TRBV12-3 or TRBV12-4 and TRBJ2-1; 9 bases agree with TRBD1. The V segment lost 5 bases and the J segment 6 bases; nucleotides outside the gene matches: 2. There are 13 residues in the CDR3. Written as DNA, the CDR3 is TGTGCCAGCAGTCGGACAGGGGTCAATGAGCAGTTCTTC. Translated: CASSRTGVNEQFF.

There are many counts of this clonotype. The V call is TRBV11-2, the J call TRBJ2-4; possibly TRBD2 for D (6 bases). CDR1 SGHAT and CDR2 FQNNGV come from the germline V gene. The CDR3 has 15 amino acids. Trimming stripped 5 bases from V and 6 bases from J, with 17 bases between. CDR3: CASSTRGLGRNIQYF. Here the CDR3 DNA reads TGTGCCAGCAGCACACGGGGACTCGGGAGAAACATTCAGTACTTC.

V is TRBV12-3 or TRBV12-4 and J is TRBJ1-2, with D possibly TRBD1 on 6 matching bases. With 5 bases removed from V and 8 bases from J, the gap between germline ends came to 18 bases. The CDR3 length is 14 residues. CDR3 protein: CASSRTPGERGYTF. The CDR3 coding sequence is TGTGCCAGCAGTCGGACCCCAGGGGAACGAGGCTACACCTTC.

The chain recombines TRBV3-1 with TRBJ2-1; 16 bases are a match to TRBD2. V dropped 0 bases and J dropped 5; count of bases not matched to a gene: 4. This CDR3 is built from 18 residues. CDR1 is LGHDT, CDR2 YNNKEL, per germline (reference sequence). The CDR3 protein is CASSQEGLAGGRDNEQFF. In DNA, the CDR3 is TGTGCCAGCAGCCAAGAGGGACTAGCGGGAGGGAGGGACAATGAGCAGTTCTTC.

This clonotype has a handful of counts. The CDR3 region is CASSQDRSYGVSSEQFF. The CDR3 nucleotides read TGTGCCAGCAGCCAAGATCGGTCGTATGGGGTTTCTAGTGAGCAGTTCTTC. V is TRBV14 and J is TRBJ2-1; D not resolved. Germline assignment: CDR1 SGHDN and CDR2 FVKESK. Trimming took off 0 bases at V and 9 bases at J, with 21 bases between the two ends. The CDR3 covers 17 residues. The full variable domain, rest sourced from reference TRBV14 and TRBJ2-1, is EAGVTQFPSHSVIEKGQTVTLRCDPISGHDNLYWYRRVMGKEIKFLLHFVKESKQDESGMPNNRFLAERTGGTYSTLKVQPAELEDSGVYFCASSQDRSYGVSSEQFFGPGTRLTVL.

This clonotype was counted at least ten times. V usage is TRBV2 and J usage is TRBJ2-1; D call uncertain. The V and J ends lost 7 bases and 5 bases respectively, with 9 bases between them. CDR1 is SNHLY, CDR2 FYNNEI, per germline. The CDR3 sequence is 12 residues long. CDR3 in amino acids: CASKDPNNEQFF. CDR3 nucleotides: TGTGCCAGCAAGGATCCGAACAATGAGCAGTTCTTC.

This chain connects TRBV12-5 to TRBJ2-3; D remains ambiguous. The V end was cut by 2 bases, the J end by 0 bases, with 9 bases between. Germline CDR1 is LGHNT and CDR2 is FRNRAP. CDR3 length: 15 amino acids. The CDR3 is CASGLPTASTDTQYF. DNA of the CDR3: TGTGCTAGTGGTTTGCCCACGGCTAGCACAGATACGCAGTATTTT.

The rearrangement joins TRBV15 to TRBJ2-5, with D possibly being TRBD2 (6 bases). Trimming left V 0 bases short and J 5 bases short, with 16 bases between. Germline values: CDR1 LNHNV, CDR2 YYDKDF (reference sequence). CDR3 length equals 16 residues. As DNA, the CDR3 is TGTGCCACCAGCAGAGATCCCATGACTAGTACCGAGACCCAGTACTTC. Translating it yields CATSRDPMTSTETQYF.

There are a few counts of this clonotype. The genes are TRBV20-1 and TRBJ2-7, with 12 nucleotides matching TRBD2. The CDR3 contains 15 residues. Germline V CDR1 and CDR2: DFQATT, SNEGSKA (reference sequence). The trim removed 0 bases at V and 7 bases at J, leaving 7 bases unmatched. The DNA for the CDR3 is TGCAGTGCTAGAGAGCTAGCGGGAGGGCCGGGAGAGCAGTACTTC. Amino acid sequence: CSARELAGGPGEQYF.

This clonotype was seen a few times. The chain combines TRBV24-1 with TRBJ1-1, with D hard to call. V was cut by 9 bases and J by 3 bases, with 16 bases left in between. Germline V gene sequence: CDR1 KGHDR, CDR2 SFDVKD. CDR3 length: 14 amino acids. The CDR3 DNA sequence: TGTGCCACCCGCGGTGGAGGGCAGTACACTGAAGCTTTCTTT. Translating it yields CATRGGGQYTEAFF.

The chain links TRBV7-6 to TRBJ2-1; tentatively, D is TRBD2 (6 bases). This CDR3 region has 15 residues. CDR1 and CDR2 (germline): SGHVS, FNYEAQ. The V gene lost 8 bases and the J gene lost 9 bases, with 23 bases spanning the gap. CDR3 residues: CASGVSTGAFGEQFF. The DNA of the CDR3 is TGTGCCAGCGGCGTATCAACGGGAGCATTTGGTGAGCAGTTCTTC. The full variable domain, with the rest looked up from reference TRBV7-6 and TRBJ2-1, is GAGVSQSPRYKVTKRGQDVALRCDPISGHVSLYWYRQALGQGPEFLTYFNYEAQQDKSGLPNDRFSAERPEGSISTLTIQRTEQRDSAMYRCASGVSTGAFGEQFFGPGTRLTVL.